This entry lists 10 T cell receptor beta chains sequenced from one sample in a study of PD-1 blockade in classical Hodgkin lymphoma. Only in-frame clones appear in the TCRdb table, and some are missing; sequencing was by immunoSEQ multiplex PCR. The sample lists 40,000 to 45,000 clones; 78% were seen once. All trial patients relapsed after autologous stem cell transplantation. The starting material was peripheral blood mononuclear cells (PBMCs), obtained at baseline. Source of these receptors: a human donor with classical Hodgkin lymphoma.

The chain is built from TRBV2 and TRBJ1-1; D is undetermined. The CDR3 is 13 amino acids. V lost 8 bases and J 5 bases, leaving 15 bases between the germline ends. Per germline, CDR1 SNHLY and CDR2 FYNNEI. CDR3: CASRRARETEAFF. CDR3 coding DNA: TGTGCCAGCCGGAGGGCAAGGGAAACTGAAGCTTTCTTT. The full variable domain, its missing parts supplied by reference TRBV2 and TRBJ1-1, is EPEVTQTPSHQVTQMGQEVILRCVPISNHLYFYWYRQILGQKVEFLVSFYNNEISEKSEIFDDQFSVERPDGSNFTLKIRSTKLEDSAMYFCASRRARETEAFFGQGTRLTVV.

The CDR3 region has the DNA TGTGCCAGCAGAGACCCGGGACTAGCGCCCTACGAGCAGTACTTC. Translation gives CASRDPGLAPYEQYF. The genes are TRBV6-5 and TRBJ2-7; 10 nucleotides align to TRBD2. Germline CDR1 is MNHEY and CDR2 is SVGAGI. This CDR3 contains 15 residues. Germline trimming cut 6 bases from V and 2 bases from J; bases unmatched to any gene: 7.

This clone was counted a few times. The J gene is TRBJ2-5, the V gene TRBV7-2; the match to TRBD2 covers 9 bases. Germline values: CDR1 SGHTA, CDR2 FQGNSA. V gave up 3 bases and J gave up 2 bases; unmatched junction bases: 7. CDR3 size: 16 residues. CDR3 amino acids: CASSFASGATQETQYF. The CDR3 DNA reads TGTGCCAGCAGCTTTGCTAGCGGGGCCACTCAAGAGACCCAGTACTTC. The entire variable domain, with the rest obtained from reference TRBV7-2 and TRBJ2-5, is as follows: GAGVSQSPSNKVTEKGKDVELRCDPISGHTALYWYRQSLGQGLEFLIYFQGNSAPDKSGLPSDRFSAERTGGSVSTLTIQRTQQEDSAVYLCASSFASGATQETQYFGPGTRLLVL.

The chain combines TRBV7-2 with TRBJ2-3, with D perhaps given as TRBD1 or TRBD2 (5 bases each). The germline V gene encodes CDR1 SGHTA and CDR2 FQGNSA. This CDR3 has 14 residues. V gave up 7 bases and J gave up 6 bases, with 17 bases separating them. DNA for the CDR3: TGTGCCAGCACCCTTAGTGAGGGGCGGGATACGCAGTATTTT. This gives the protein CASTLSEGRDTQYF. Full variable domain (remainder filled in from reference TRBV7-2 and TRBJ2-3): GAGVSQSPSNKVTEKGKDVELRCDPISGHTALYWYRQSLGQGLEFLIYFQGNSAPDKSGLPSDRFSAERTGGSVSTLTIQRTQQEDSAVYLCASTLSEGRDTQYFGPGTRLTVL.

The chain is built from TRBV7-8 and TRBJ2-7; D perhaps matches TRBD1 (5 bases). CDR3 size: 13 residues. The germline V and J ends were trimmed by 5 bases and 3 bases, with 11 bases remaining between them. Germline CDR1 SGHVS, CDR2 FQNEAQ. DNA for the CDR3: TGTGCCAGCAGCACACTCCAGGGCTACGAGCAGTACTTC. Amino acids: CASSTLQGYEQYF.

The CDR3 nucleotides read TGCGCCAGCAGCGCCGGGGGGGGGTCTGGAAACACCATATATTTT. Its protein product is CASSAGGGSGNTIYF. The V and J genes are TRBV4-3 and TRBJ1-3; possible D gene TRBD1, 5 bases. The CDR3 spans 15 residues. With 5 bases removed from V and 1 base from J, the gap between germline ends came to 12 bases. Germline CDR1 LGHNA, CDR2 YSLEER.

This clone appeared once. The sample contains more than one DNA sequence encoding this CDR3. The chain recombines TRBV2 with TRBJ2-7; TRBD2 is a possible D gene (7 bases). Trimming took 7 bases from V and 3 from J, leaving 19 bases between them. The CDR3 loop spans 15 amino acids. Germline V gives CDR1 SNHLY, CDR2 FYNNEI. The DNA of the CDR3 is TGTGCCAGCACCCCCGGTAGGGGGGGGGACTACGAGCAGTACTTC. Translating gives CASTPGRGGDYEQYF.

This chain uses TRBV5-1 with TRBJ1-2, with TRBD1 matching 10 bases. Germline-derived CDR1 and CDR2 are SGHRS and YFSETQ. V shed 4 bases and J 6 bases; nucleotides not matched to a gene: 3. The CDR3 contains 13 residues. The CDR3: CASSPGTGDGYTF. The CDR3 DNA reads TGCGCCAGCAGCCCCGGGACAGGGGATGGCTACACCTTC.

The genes are TRBV19 and TRBJ2-7, with 8 bases identical to TRBD1. The trim removed 5 bases at V and 5 bases at J, leaving 11 bases unmatched. The CDR3 is made up of 15 amino acids. Germline CDR1 and CDR2: LNHDA and SQIVND (reference sequence). This CDR3 reads CASSARDRLGDEQYF. CDR3 nucleotides: TGTGCCAGTAGTGCGAGGGACAGGCTGGGGGACGAGCAGTACTTC.

In its sample, this clone ranks as medium-sized. The CDR3, as DNA: TGTGCCAGCAGTGCTGGGGATGCTAACTATGGCTACACCTTC. This gives the protein CASSAGDANYGYTF. J is TRBJ1-2 and V is TRBV25-1; D is undetermined. The V and J ends lost 4 bases and 0 bases respectively, with 9 bases between them. CDR1 and CDR2 (germline): MGHDK, SYGVNS. The CDR3 is made up of 14 amino acids.